The T cell receptor (beta chain) under discussion was sequenced for a study of T cells in Graves' hyperthyroidism and ophthalmopathy. The CDR3 has 14 residues. After removal of 6 bases from V and 7 bases from J, the junction contained 6 bases not matched to a gene. Per germline, CDR1 MNHNS and CDR2 SASEGT. This clonotype was seen ten or more times. Amplification of TCR beta CDR3 regions used RNA as the template. TCR CDR3 regions were first amplified by RT-PCR with HTBI primers. TCRdb passed the multiplex PCR reads through MiXCR, listing each CDR3 protein once. The table includes around 420,000 distinct CDR3 sequences, roughly 14% detected once.

V gene TRBV6-1 combines with J gene TRBJ1-5; TRBD1 matches at 10 bases. The source material was blood. The receptor comes from a woman aged 18-30 years with Graves' hyperthyroidism. The CDR3 DNA follows: TGTGCCAGCAGCGAGACAGGGGGCGGCCAGCCCCAGCATTTT. Protein: CASSETGGGQPQHF.